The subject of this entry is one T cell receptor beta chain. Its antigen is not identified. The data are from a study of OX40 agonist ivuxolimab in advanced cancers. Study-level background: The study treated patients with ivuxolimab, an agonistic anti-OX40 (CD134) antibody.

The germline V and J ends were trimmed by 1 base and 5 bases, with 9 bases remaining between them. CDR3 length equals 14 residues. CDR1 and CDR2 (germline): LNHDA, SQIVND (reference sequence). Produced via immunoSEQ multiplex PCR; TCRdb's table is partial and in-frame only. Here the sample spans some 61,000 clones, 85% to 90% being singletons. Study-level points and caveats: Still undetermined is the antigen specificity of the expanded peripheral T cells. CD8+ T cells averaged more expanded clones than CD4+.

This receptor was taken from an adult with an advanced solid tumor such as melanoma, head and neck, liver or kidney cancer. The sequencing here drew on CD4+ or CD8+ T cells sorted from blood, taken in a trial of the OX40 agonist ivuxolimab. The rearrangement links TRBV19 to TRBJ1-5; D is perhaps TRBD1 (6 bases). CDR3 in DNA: TGTGCCAGTAGTATAGGTAACAGGGATCAGCCCCAGCATTTT. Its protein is CASSIGNRDQPQHF.